The subject of this entry is one TCR beta chain. Its antigen is not known. Read sequence stops 3 residues before the CDR3 end, and the germline J gene provides the missing end. This sample is part of a study of T cells in women clearing cervical HPV infection. Study information: Cases' blood sampling followed lesion detection by median around 150 days (90 to 200). HLA type stays a possible confounder, typing being limited.

Whole-study findings and limits: TRBV6-7 relative abundance averaged roughly 0.099% in cases and 0.15% to 0.2% in controls.

V lost 6 bases to trimming and J lost 4 bases, with 13 bases between them. Germline assignment: CDR1 SQVTM and CDR2 ANQGSEA. This CDR3 has 13 amino acids. TCR beta CDR3 amplified by multiplex PCR from approximately 1,100 ng genomic DNA. Measured with immunoSEQ multiplex PCR; TCRdb has only the in-frame clones, and not every one. Recorded here are 20,000 to 25,000 clones; the top ten clones represent 20% to 25%. The sample comprised blood buffy coat. V and J are TRBV29-1 and TRBJ1-5, with D maybe TRBD1 (6 bases). This TCR was recovered from a woman aged 18 to 75 with a cervical HPV16 infection that either progressed to CIN3+ or cleared (not recorded which). The CDR3: CSVRQEINQPQHF. CDR3 DNA (partial): TGCAGCGTCAGACAGGAGATTAATCAGCCC.